One and the same sample provided the 7 T cell receptor beta chains below, sequenced in a study of T cell changes during pregnancy in multiple sclerosis. Sequencing was performed with immunoSEQ multiplex PCR; in TCRdb, only in-frame clones are kept and a portion is missing. The sample yields about 70,000 clones, nearly 95% seen once. The sequences come from CD4+ T cells from peripheral blood mononuclear cells, collected after pregnancy. These receptors all stem from a female donor with multiple sclerosis, enrolled in a pregnancy study.

The chain combines TRBV5-6 with TRBJ2-1; TRBD2 matches at 8 bases. Trimming at V came to 0 bases and at J to 15 bases, leaving 8 bases not matched to a gene. The CDR3 extends over 13 amino acids. CDR1 is SGHDT, CDR2 YYEEEE, per germline. This CDR3 is CASSLAPGTRLFF. The DNA for the CDR3 is TGTGCCAGCAGCTTGGCCCCCGGGACTAGACTGTTCTTC.

This rearrangement joins TRBV27 to TRBJ2-7; 15 bases fit TRBD2. Germline CDR1 MNHEY, CDR2 SMNVEV (reference sequence). Trimming removed 5 bases from V and 3 bases from J; junction bases left unmatched: 8. The CDR3 length is 17 residues. The CDR3 reads CASSLRTSGRAIYEQYF. CDR3 bases: TGTGCCAGCAGTCTTCGGACTAGCGGGAGGGCCATCTACGAGCAGTACTTC.

V usage is TRBV5-1 and J usage is TRBJ2-5; 9 bases line up with TRBD2. Germline V CDR1 and CDR2: SGHRS, YFSETQ. V dropped 0 bases and J dropped 0; count of bases not matched to a gene: 3. The CDR3 has 16 amino acids. CDR3 sequence: CASSLVLAGYQETQYF. The CDR3 nucleotides read TGCGCCAGCAGCTTGGTCCTAGCGGGATACCAAGAGACCCAGTACTTC.

The DNA of the CDR3 is TGTGCCAGCAGTGACAGGGCCTCCTACGAGCAGTACTTC. Its translation: CASSDRASYEQYF. The genes are TRBV6-1 and TRBJ2-7, with D perhaps TRBD1 (5 bases). CDR1 is MNHNS, CDR2 SASEGT, per germline. V was pared by 3 bases and J by 0 bases, with 6 bases between. The CDR3 sequence is 13 residues long.

V and J are TRBV9 and TRBJ2-2, with TRBD1 matching over 7 bases. Germline lookup yields CDR1 SGDLS and CDR2 YYNGEE. This CDR3 is built from 15 residues. J gave up 5 bases and V 3 bases, and 7 bases lay outside the gene matches. The CDR3 region has the DNA TGTGCCAGCAGCGGTACAGGGGTTGCAACCGGGGAGCTGTTTTTT. This gives the protein CASSGTGVATGELFF.

This sequence joins TRBV5-6 and TRBJ1-1, with a weak D call TRBD1 (5 bases). The CDR3 has 16 amino acids. Germline V gives CDR1 SGHDT, CDR2 YYEEEE. Trimming took off 3 bases at V and 5 bases at J, with 20 bases between the two ends. The CDR3 bases are TGTGCCAGCAGCTCCACCTCCGGGAGGGGAAGGACTGAAGCTTTCTTT. Translating it yields CASSSTSGRGRTEAFF.

The chain uses TRBV5-1 and TRBJ2-7; TRBD2 is a possible D gene (6 bases). The ends were cut back, 0 bases at V and 7 bases at J, with 20 bases in the middle. The CDR3 runs 16 residues. Germline lookup yields CDR1 SGHRS and CDR2 YFSETQ. CDR3 bases: TGCGCCAGCAGCTTGGTGAGGGAACCCGCGGGGAGGGAGCAGTACTTC. Protein sequence: CASSLVREPAGREQYF.